These 21 T cell receptor beta chains were sequenced from one sample in a study of blood T cell repertoires in COVID-19. Sequenced by immunoSEQ multiplex PCR; TCRdb stores in-frame clones only, minus some. This sample has 150,000 or so clones, with roughly 87% found just once. Sequencing was carried out using peripheral blood. The receptors come from a human donor in a cohort sampled during active COVID-19.

The chain carries TRBV28 and TRBJ2-7; TRBD2 matches at 9 bases. The CDR3 runs to 16 residues. V lost 3 bases, J lost 2 bases, and 8 bases stayed unmatched. Germline V gives CDR1 MDHEN, CDR2 SYDVKM. DNA of the CDR3: TGTGCCAGCAGTTTTAAAATCCTAGCGGGGACCTACGAGCAGTACTTC. As protein: CASSFKILAGTYEQYF.

The chain has TRBV9 and TRBJ2-7, with TRBD2 matching over 8 bases. The V segment lost 4 bases and the J segment 3 bases; nucleotides outside the gene matches: 6. The CDR3 totals 14 residues. The germline V gene has CDR1 SGDLS and CDR2 YYNGEE. The CDR3 protein is CASSMGLVGYEQYF. As DNA, the CDR3 is TGTGCCAGCAGCATGGGACTAGTGGGCTACGAGCAGTACTTC. Complete variable domain (other parts from reference TRBV9 and TRBJ2-7): DSGVTQTPKHLITATGQRVTLRCSPRSGDLSVYWYQQSLDQGLQFLIQYYNGEERAKGNILERFSAQQFPDLHSELNLSSLELGDSALYFCASSMGLVGYEQYFGPGTRLTVT.

This chain links TRBV9 with TRBJ1-1; D is unclear. Between the trimmed V and J ends, which lost 0 bases and 1 base, there was a span of 4 bases. Germline V gene lookup returns CDR1 SGDLS and CDR2 YYNGEE. The CDR3 runs to 13 residues. This chain's CDR3 is CASSVVSNTEAFF. The CDR3 DNA reads TGTGCCAGCAGCGTAGTCTCGAACACTGAAGCTTTCTTT.

CDR3 region: CAWSLSGGTNTIYF. DNA of the CDR3: TGTGCCTGGAGTCTTTCGGGAGGGACAAACACCATATATTTT. This chain uses TRBV30 with TRBJ1-3; D possibly corresponds to TRBD1 (5 bases). Trimming cost V 2 bases and J 6 bases, with 14 bases left between them. The CDR3 consists of 14 residues. Looked up from germline, CDR1 is GTSNPN and CDR2 is SVGIG (reference sequence).

This clone has more than one count but fewer than ten. The rearrangement uses TRBV27 and TRBJ2-7; 10 bases align to TRBD1. The junction had 1 base not matched to a gene; V was cut back by 4 bases and J by 4 bases. This CDR3 is 13 amino acids long. The germline gives CDR1 MNHEY, CDR2 SMNVEV (reference sequence). CDR3 amino acids: CASSWDRGYEQYF. CDR3 in DNA: TGTGCCAGCAGTTGGGACAGGGGTTACGAGCAGTACTTC.

J is TRBJ1-2 and V is TRBV13; unclear D gene. The germline V gene encodes CDR1 PRHDT and CDR2 FYEKMQ (reference sequence). V was cut by 6 bases and J by 6 bases, with 20 bases left in between. This CDR3 is built from 15 residues. The CDR3 loop is CASRARGGERDGYTF. The CDR3 DNA follows: TGTGCCAGCAGGGCCCGGGGTGGGGAGAGAGATGGCTACACCTTC. Together with reference TRBV13 and TRBJ1-2, the CDR3 gives the full variable domain: AAGVIQSPRHLIKEKRETATLKCYPIPRHDTVYWYQQGPGQDPQFLISFYEKMQSDKGSIPDRFSAQQFSDYHSELNMSSLELGDSALYFCASRARGGERDGYTFGSGTRLTVV.

The chain links TRBV5-6 to TRBJ1-5; possible D gene TRBD1, 6 bases. The CDR3 totals 13 residues. Trimming cost V 4 bases and J 10 bases, with 15 bases left between them. Germline assignment: CDR1 SGHDT and CDR2 YYEEEE. In DNA, the CDR3 is TGTGCCAGCAGCGTCCACAGGGTAGGACCCCAGCATTTT. It is translated as CASSVHRVGPQHF.

J is TRBJ1-4 and V is TRBV6-5, with 9 bases that match TRBD1. CDR1 MNHEY and CDR2 SVGAGI come from the germline V gene. V lost 5 bases and J lost 4; bases outside the gene matches: 5. The CDR3 loop spans 15 amino acids. CDR3 residues: CASSKPGQGNEKLFF. DNA for the CDR3: TGTGCCAGCAGTAAACCGGGACAGGGTAATGAAAAACTGTTTTTT.

This clone was picked up one time. This sequence joins TRBV19 and TRBJ1-4; 8 nucleotides line up with TRBD1. CDR1 LNHDA and CDR2 SQIVND come from the germline V gene (reference sequence). The junction had 7 bases not matched to a gene; V was cut back by 8 bases and J by 8 bases. The CDR3 is 13 residues long. CDR3 coding DNA: TGTGCCAGTGCTTCAGGGGGCTACGAAAAACTGTTTTTT. Amino acid sequence: CASASGGYEKLFF.

The chain recombines TRBV3-1 (or the pseudogene TRBV3-2) with TRBJ2-2; no definite D call. Trimming stripped 1 base from V and 13 bases from J, with 19 bases between. The germline V gene has CDR1 LGHDT and CDR2 YNNKEL (reference sequence). The CDR3 sequence is 15 residues long. The CDR3 DNA is TGTGCCAGCAGCCAAGTTGGGCCCTCACCAGGTGCGCTGTTTTTT. Its translation is CASSQVGPSPGALFF.

The V gene is TRBV27, the J gene TRBJ2-7; 7 nucleotides align to TRBD2. The CDR3 runs to 14 residues. Germline lookup yields CDR1 MNHEY and CDR2 SMNVEV (reference sequence). The V segment lost 7 bases and the J segment 5 bases; nucleotides outside the gene matches: 11. The CDR3, as DNA: TGTGCCAGCAATACGAGACTAGCCGGGGACGAGCAGTACTTC. It is translated as CASNTRLAGDEQYF.

The genes are TRBV2 and TRBJ2-7, with D maybe TRBD1 (6 bases). V was clipped by 4 bases and J by 0 bases, with 10 bases between them. Germline CDR1 reads SNHLY; CDR2 reads FYNNEI. The CDR3 contains 14 residues. CDR3 DNA: TGTGCCAGCAGTGCGGACAGACACTCCTACGAGCAGTACTTC. Residues: CASSADRHSYEQYF.

The chain uses TRBV7-8 and TRBJ2-7, with TRBD1 matching over 8 bases. Germline V gene sequence: CDR1 SGHVS, CDR2 FQNEAQ. This CDR3 is 14 amino acids long. V was clipped by 1 base and J by 4 bases; unmatched bases: 3. The CDR3 coding sequence is TGTGCCAGCAGCTTAGTGCAGGGGGCGTACGAGCAGTACTTC. Translated: CASSLVQGAYEQYF. The whole variable domain, remainder taken from reference TRBV7-8 and TRBJ2-7, is GAGVSQSPRYKVAKRGQDVALRCDPISGHVSLFWYQQALGQGPEFLTYFQNEAQLDKSGLPSDRFFAERPEGSVSTLKIQRTQQEDSAVYLCASSLVQGAYEQYFGPGTRLTVT.

This chain connects TRBV5-6 to TRBJ2-7; possibly TRBD1 for D (6 bases). V gave up 2 bases and J gave up 6 bases, with 9 bases separating them. Germline CDR1 SGHDT, CDR2 YYEEEE. This CDR3 region has 12 residues. The CDR3 reads CASSFQGREQYF. Written as DNA, the CDR3 is TGTGCCAGCAGCTTTCAGGGGCGCGAGCAGTACTTC.

The count of this clone is one. This chain uses TRBV9 with TRBJ2-7; 8 bases map to TRBD2. The CDR3 length is 16 residues. The ends lost 0 bases at V and 4 bases at J; junction bases unmatched: 9. The germline V gene has CDR1 SGDLS and CDR2 YYNGEE. The CDR3: CASSVASGGAPYEQYF. The CDR3 DNA is TGTGCCAGCAGCGTAGCCAGCGGGGGCGCCCCTTACGAGCAGTACTTC.

This clone was detected only once. This sequence joins TRBV4-3 and TRBJ2-3; D possibly corresponds to TRBD2 (6 bases). The CDR3 runs to 17 residues. Trimming removed 0 bases at V and 0 bases at J, with 13 bases between. Germline CDR1 is LGHNA and CDR2 is YSLEER. The CDR3 protein is CASSQDPAGRSTDTQYF. The DNA for the CDR3 is TGCGCCAGCAGCCAAGATCCAGCGGGTCGTAGCACAGATACGCAGTATTTT.

The CDR3 nucleotides read TGTGCCAGCAGTTTCGGCGGGGGCCCACAAGAGACCCAGTACTTC. Translation: CASSFGGGPQETQYF. The V gene is TRBV6-2 or TRBV6-3, the J gene TRBJ2-5, with D perhaps TRBD2 (7 bases). Trimming left V 4 bases short and J 2 bases short, with 14 bases between. CDR1 MNHEY and CDR2 SVGEGT come from the germline V gene. The CDR3 is 15 residues long.

The chain joins TRBV5-1 to TRBJ2-2; 11 nucleotides match TRBD2. The CDR3 runs to 17 residues. Trimming removed 4 bases from V and 2 bases from J; junction bases left unmatched: 7. Germline V gene sequence: CDR1 SGHRS, CDR2 YFSETQ. The CDR3 spells CASSITSGGANTGELFF. In nucleotides, the CDR3 is TGCGCCAGCAGCATCACTAGCGGGGGAGCCAACACCGGGGAGCTGTTTTTT.

The chain uses TRBV5-1 and TRBJ2-2; possibly TRBD1 for D (5 bases). This CDR3 spans 15 amino acids. The V gene lost 3 bases and the J gene lost 5 bases, with 14 bases spanning the gap. Germline V lookup: CDR1 SGHRS, CDR2 YFSETQ. This CDR3 reads CASSWRTWGTGELFF. The DNA for the CDR3 is TGCGCCAGCAGCTGGCGGACATGGGGAACCGGGGAGCTGTTTTTT.

This clone was detected only once. The chain uses TRBV28 and TRBJ1-1; 9 nucleotides agree with TRBD1. This CDR3 has 12 amino acids. Trimming removed 2 bases from V and 9 bases from J; junction bases left unmatched: 1. Germline V gene lookup returns CDR1 MDHEN and CDR2 SYDVKM. The CDR3 DNA reads as TGTGCCAGCAGTTTAGGGACAGGGAAAGCTTTCTTT. This gives the protein CASSLGTGKAFF.

Here the CDR3 DNA reads TGTGCCAGCAGCCCGGGACAGGGTTTGTACGAGCAGTACTTC. Its translation: CASSPGQGLYEQYF. The chain is built from TRBV5-5 and TRBJ2-7; 9 bases agree with TRBD1. Germline assignment: CDR1 SGHKS and CDR2 YYEKEE (reference sequence). This CDR3 has 14 amino acids. The V and J ends lost 4 bases and 4 bases, in that order; junction bases with no gene match: 6.